Included here is one T cell receptor beta chain sequence, with context. Its matching antigen is unknown. Profiling relied on immunoSEQ multiplex PCR, and the TCRdb table lists in-frame clones only, not all of them. The table shows around 150,000 clones, with about 89% occurring only once. This entry is derived from a study of cytomegalovirus exposure and HLA in healthy donors. Points from the study as a whole: Confirmation in vitro established that a few CMV-associated chains were specific for CMV antigens.

The CDR3 has 17 amino acids. J gave up 6 bases and V 4 bases, and 13 bases lay outside the gene matches. Germline V gene data show CDR1 as SGHNT and CDR2 as YYREEE (reference sequence). The chain uses TRBV5-4 and TRBJ2-1; 10 positions match TRBD2. The sequenced sample consisted of PBMCs. This clonotype was obtained from a man younger than 35 in good health and CMV-seronegative. DNA of the CDR3: TGTGCCAGCAGCATCCCCTTAGCGGGAGGCCTTTCCAATGAGCAGTTCTTC. Translated: CASSIPLAGGLSNEQFF. Together with reference TRBV5-4 and TRBJ2-1, the CDR3 gives the full variable domain: ETGVTQSPTHLIKTRGQQVTLRCSSQSGHNTVSWYQQALGQGPQFIFQYYREEENGRGNFPPRFSGLQFPNYSSELNVNALELDDSALYLCASSIPLAGGLSNEQFFGPGTRLTVL.